This paragraph covers one TCR beta chain sequence. CDR1 and CDR2 (germline): SGHAT, FQNNGV. Losses at the gene ends were 1 base for V and 3 bases for J; bases not matched to a gene: 7. The CDR3 has 17 residues. The data derive from a study of blood T cell repertoires in COVID-19. Original data processing: Quantification of nucleated cells was approximated via reference gene primer amplification. Libraries were prepared by immunoSEQ multiplex PCR; TCRdb keeps only in-frame clonotypes and omits some of them. Clonal size and the V and J genes are those of that table, whereas D and trimming came from the DNA. The sample holds about 13,000 clones, roughly 93% seen once.

This TCR came from a human donor in a cohort sampled during active COVID-19. Sequenced sample: peripheral blood. The chain recombines TRBV11-2 with TRBJ2-3; 10 bases are shared with TRBD2. This CDR3 is CASSLGGLAFGTDTQYF. In DNA, the CDR3 is TGTGCCAGCAGCTTAGGGGGACTAGCGTTTGGAACAGATACGCAGTATTTT.